One sample yielded the 17 T cell receptor beta chains listed below, sequenced in a study of vaccination and CD4 T cells after COVID-19. The Oncomine TCR Beta short-read assay was applied to DNA of cultured CD4+ T cells. One entry per CDR3 protein, called by TCRdb with MiXCR from the PCR reads. Among more than 25,000 distinct CDR3 sequences listed, approximately 66% were seen once. Their antigens remain unidentified. Treatment specified: roughly 10-day PBMC culture with coronavirus spike peptide pools or control peptides (ViraFEST assay). Sample: CD4+ T cells from blood, cultured in vitro, taken after SARS-CoV-2 vaccination. The receptors shown here come from a human donor who received a COVID-19 vaccine.

V and J are TRBV20-1 and TRBJ1-5; 9 bases line up with TRBD1. J gave up 2 bases and V 1 base, and 6 bases lay outside the gene matches. From germline, CDR1 is DFQATT and CDR2 SNEGSKA (reference sequence). CDR3 size: 16 residues. DNA for the CDR3: TGCAGTGCTAGAGCGAGACAGGGGGTCGGCAATCAGCCCCAGCATTTT. It is translated as CSARARQGVGNQPQHF.

The V and J genes are TRBV20-1 and TRBJ2-3, with D possibly TRBD1 on 6 matching bases. The CDR3 has 15 amino acids. Trimming cost V 3 bases and J 3 bases, with 16 bases left between them. Germline CDR1 and CDR2: DFQATT and SNEGSKA (reference sequence). DNA for the CDR3: TGCAGTGCTAGGACAGGACTCGGATATACAGATACGCAGTATTTT. It specifies CSARTGLGYTDTQYF.

The genes are TRBV2 and TRBJ1-2; D not certain. The CDR3 length is 12 residues. CDR1 and CDR2 (germline): SNHLY, FYNNEI. Between the trimmed V and J ends, which lost 7 bases and 8 bases, there was a span of 14 bases. CDR3 coding DNA: TGTGCCAGCAACCCAGAGGGAGGGGGCTACACCTTC. Its translation is CASNPEGGGYTF.

The chain carries TRBV10-3 and TRBJ2-7, with 7 nucleotides matching TRBD1. The CDR3 totals 17 residues. The germline V gene encodes CDR1 ENHRY and CDR2 SYGVKD. V dropped 0 bases and J dropped 5; count of bases not matched to a gene: 13. The CDR3 sequence is CAISESLSTGVPDEQYF. In DNA form, the CDR3 reads TGTGCCATCAGTGAGTCGTTATCCACAGGGGTCCCGGACGAGCAGTACTTC.

The V gene is TRBV6-5, the J gene TRBJ2-3; TRBD2 agrees at 11 bases. CDR1 is MNHEY, CDR2 SVGAGI, per germline. The CDR3 contains 16 residues. V dropped 2 bases and J dropped 5; count of bases not matched to a gene: 6. CDR3 bases: TGTGCCAGCAGTTACGCTTTAGCGGGGGGGATAGATACGCAGTATTTT. Protein product: CASSYALAGGIDTQYF.

The chain links TRBV12-5 to TRBJ2-3; D call uncertain. Germline V gene data show CDR1 as LGHNT and CDR2 as FRNRAP. This CDR3 has 12 amino acids. V lost 5 bases and J lost 4, with 7 bases in between. The CDR3 region is CASGPAPDTQYF. CDR3 DNA sequence: TGTGCTAGTGGTCCCGCCCCAGATACGCAGTATTTT.

This clonotype was seen only a few times. V and J are TRBV7-9 and TRBJ1-5; TRBD1 matches 9 bases. This CDR3 is 17 amino acids long. V shed 5 bases, J shed 0 bases, and the junction held 8 bases outside the gene matches. Germline V CDR1 and CDR2: SEHNR, FQNEAQ (reference sequence). The CDR3 bases are TGTGCCAGCAGCCGACGGGACAGGGCCGATAGCAATCAGCCCCAGCATTTT. Translated: CASSRRDRADSNQPQHF.

This chain links TRBV10-1 with TRBJ1-6, with D possibly matching TRBD1 (5 bases). V was cut by 10 bases and J by 7 bases, with 17 bases left in between. Germline CDR1 is WNHNN and CDR2 is SYGVQD (reference sequence). The CDR3 covers 14 residues. The CDR3 DNA sequence: TGCGCCACCCAAGGGACGGACAAAAATTCACCCCTCCACTTT. Amino acids: CATQGTDKNSPLHF.

This clonotype was found once. The V call is TRBV10-3, the J call TRBJ1-5, with D possibly TRBD1 on 6 matching bases. The CDR3 sequence is 13 residues long. Germline V gene lookup returns CDR1 ENHRY and CDR2 SYGVKD. Trimming pared 10 bases from V and 3 bases from J, leaving 13 bases between. The CDR3 reads CATQYRDNQPQHF. Here the CDR3 DNA reads TGTGCCACCCAATACAGGGACAATCAGCCCCAGCATTTT.

The chain couples TRBV27 to TRBJ2-6, with D tentatively TRBD1 (6 bases). This CDR3 spans 17 amino acids. Trimming removed 2 bases at V and 4 bases at J, with 15 bases between. Germline loops: CDR1 MNHEY, CDR2 SMNVEV (reference sequence). CDR3 nucleotide sequence: TGTGCCAGCAGTTTAGGAACTGGGACAATGGGGGCCAACGTCCTGACTTTC. Protein product: CASSLGTGTMGANVLTF.

The gene calls are TRBV19 and TRBJ1-1; tentatively, D is TRBD1 (6 bases). The CDR3 contains 13 residues. The germline CDR1 and CDR2 sequences are LNHDA and SQIVND (reference sequence). Trimming took 7 bases from V and 1 from J, leaving 10 bases between them. Here the CDR3 DNA reads TGTGCCAGTAAACCGACAGGGAACACTGAAGCTTTCTTT. Its translation: CASKPTGNTEAFF.

This sequence joins TRBV30 and TRBJ2-2; the D is unclear. Germline CDR1 GTSNPN, CDR2 SVGIG (reference sequence). V gave up 2 bases and J gave up 6 bases, with 7 bases separating them. The CDR3 sequence is 12 residues long. CDR3 region: CAWSSESGELFF. CDR3 nucleotides: TGTGCCTGGAGTAGCGAATCCGGGGAGCTGTTTTTT.

The rearrangement joins TRBV30 to TRBJ2-5; D may be TRBD1 or TRBD2 (5 bases each). V was cut by 4 bases and J by 1 base, with 19 bases left in between. CDR1 and CDR2 (germline): GTSNPN, SVGIG (reference sequence). The CDR3 extends over 16 amino acids. DNA for the CDR3: TGTGCCTGGATCCCACCGAGGGGCCTTCCCCAAGAGACCCAGTACTTC. It yields the protein CAWIPPRGLPQETQYF.

The V call is TRBV7-8, the J call TRBJ1-5; TRBD1 agrees at 10 bases. From germline, CDR1 is SGHVS and CDR2 FQNEAQ. There are 15 residues in the CDR3. The ends lost 5 bases at V and 7 bases at J; junction bases unmatched: 8. The CDR3 region has the DNA TGTGCCAGCAGCCCCGGACAGGGGGAAGGACAGCCCCAGCATTTT. Protein sequence: CASSPGQGEGQPQHF. The complete variable domain, with remaining parts taken from reference TRBV7-8 and TRBJ1-5, reads GAGVSQSPRYKVAKRGQDVALRCDPISGHVSLFWYQQALGQGPEFLTYFQNEAQLDKSGLPSDRFFAERPEGSVSTLKIQRTQQEDSAVYLCASSPGQGEGQPQHFGDGTRLSIL.

The rearrangement uses TRBV20-1 and TRBJ1-1; D not resolved. V was shortened by 2 bases and J by 1 base, with 5 bases between the two germline ends. This CDR3 has 12 amino acids. Per germline, CDR1 DFQATT and CDR2 SNEGSKA (reference sequence). CDR3 DNA sequence: TGCAGTGCTAGAAGACAGAACACTGAAGCTTTCTTT. Residues: CSARRQNTEAFF.

The J gene is TRBJ1-1, the V gene TRBV12-3 or TRBV12-4; a possible D gene is TRBD1 (5 bases). V dropped 6 bases and J dropped 0 bases, with 14 bases sitting between them. There are 15 residues in the CDR3. The CDR3 DNA reads as TGTGCCAGCAGCAATATCATGACAGTGAACACTGAAGCTTTCTTT. Amino acid sequence: CASSNIMTVNTEAFF.

This chain uses TRBV2 with TRBJ1-2; tentative D call: TRBD1 (6 bases). The CDR3 is 13 residues long. Germline V gene sequence: CDR1 SNHLY, CDR2 FYNNEI. The V and J ends lost 6 bases and 6 bases respectively, with 14 bases between them. The CDR3 here is CASSPIQGNGYTF. Here the CDR3 DNA reads TGTGCCAGCAGCCCAATTCAGGGGAATGGCTACACCTTC.